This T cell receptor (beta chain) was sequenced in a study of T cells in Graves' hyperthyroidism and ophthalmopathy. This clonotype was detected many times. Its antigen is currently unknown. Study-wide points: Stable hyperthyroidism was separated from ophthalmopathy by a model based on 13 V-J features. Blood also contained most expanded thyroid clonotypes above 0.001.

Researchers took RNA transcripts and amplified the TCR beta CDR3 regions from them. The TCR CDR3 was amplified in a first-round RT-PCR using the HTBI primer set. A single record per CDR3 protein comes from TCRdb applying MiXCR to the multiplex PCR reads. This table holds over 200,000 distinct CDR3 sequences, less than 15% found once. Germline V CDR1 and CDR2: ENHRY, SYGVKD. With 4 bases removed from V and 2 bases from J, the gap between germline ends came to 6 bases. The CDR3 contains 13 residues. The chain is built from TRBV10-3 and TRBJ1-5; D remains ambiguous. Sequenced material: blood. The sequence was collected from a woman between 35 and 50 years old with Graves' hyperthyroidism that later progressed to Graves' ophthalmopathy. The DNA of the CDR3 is TGTGCCATCAGTGCTGGAGGCAATCAGCCCCAGCATTTT. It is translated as CAISAGGNQPQHF.